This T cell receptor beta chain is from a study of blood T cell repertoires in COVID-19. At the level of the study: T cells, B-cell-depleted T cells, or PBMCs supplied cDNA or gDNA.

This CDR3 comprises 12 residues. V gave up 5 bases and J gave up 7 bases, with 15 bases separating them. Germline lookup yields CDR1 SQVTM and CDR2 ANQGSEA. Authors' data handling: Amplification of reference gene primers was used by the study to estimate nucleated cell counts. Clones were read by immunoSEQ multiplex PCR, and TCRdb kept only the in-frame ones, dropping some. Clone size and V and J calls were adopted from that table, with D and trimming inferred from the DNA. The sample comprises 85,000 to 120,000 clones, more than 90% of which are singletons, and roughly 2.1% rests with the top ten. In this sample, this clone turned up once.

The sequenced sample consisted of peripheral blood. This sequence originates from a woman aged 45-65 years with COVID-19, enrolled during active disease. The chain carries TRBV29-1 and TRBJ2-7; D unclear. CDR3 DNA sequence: TGCAGCGTTCTTCTTTCCGGGTTGGAGCAGTACTTC. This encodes CSVLLSGLEQYF.